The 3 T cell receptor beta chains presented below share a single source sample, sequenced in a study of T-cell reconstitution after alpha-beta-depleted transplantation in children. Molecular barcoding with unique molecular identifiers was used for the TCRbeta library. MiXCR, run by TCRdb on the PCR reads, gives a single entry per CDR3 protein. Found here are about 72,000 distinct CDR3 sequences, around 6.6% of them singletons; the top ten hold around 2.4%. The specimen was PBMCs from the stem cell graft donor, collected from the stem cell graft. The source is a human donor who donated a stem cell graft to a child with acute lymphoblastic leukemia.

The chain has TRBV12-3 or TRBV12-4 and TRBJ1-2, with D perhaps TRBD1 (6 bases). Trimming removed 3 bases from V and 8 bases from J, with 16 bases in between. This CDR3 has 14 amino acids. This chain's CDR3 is CASSLTWGAEGYTF. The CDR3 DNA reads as TGTGCCAGCAGTTTGACATGGGGGGCTGAGGGCTACACCTTC.

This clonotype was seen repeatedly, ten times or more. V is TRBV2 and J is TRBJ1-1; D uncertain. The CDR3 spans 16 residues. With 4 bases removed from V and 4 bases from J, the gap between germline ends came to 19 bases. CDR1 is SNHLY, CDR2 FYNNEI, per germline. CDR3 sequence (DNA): TGTGCCAGCAGTGTGCAAAGGACCCTTACCCCCACTGAAGCTTTCTTT. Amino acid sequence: CASSVQRTLTPTEAFF.

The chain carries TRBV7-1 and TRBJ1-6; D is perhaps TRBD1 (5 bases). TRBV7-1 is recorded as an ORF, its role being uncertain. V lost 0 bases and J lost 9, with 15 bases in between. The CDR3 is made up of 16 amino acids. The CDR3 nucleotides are TGTGCCAGCAGCTCAGCGGGGGGATCTATTGCTTCACCCCTCCACTTT. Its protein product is CASSSAGGSIASPLHF.